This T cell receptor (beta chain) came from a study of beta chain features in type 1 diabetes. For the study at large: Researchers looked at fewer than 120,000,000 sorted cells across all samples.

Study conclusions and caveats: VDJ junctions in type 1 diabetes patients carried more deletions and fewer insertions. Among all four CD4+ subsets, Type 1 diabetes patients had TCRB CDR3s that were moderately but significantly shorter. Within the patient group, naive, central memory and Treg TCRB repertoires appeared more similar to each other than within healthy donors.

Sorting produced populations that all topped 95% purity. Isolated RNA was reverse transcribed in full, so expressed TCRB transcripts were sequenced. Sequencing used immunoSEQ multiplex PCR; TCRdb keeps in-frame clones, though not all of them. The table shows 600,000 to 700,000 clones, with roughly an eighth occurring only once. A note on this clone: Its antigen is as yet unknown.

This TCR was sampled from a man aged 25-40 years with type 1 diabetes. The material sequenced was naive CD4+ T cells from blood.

CDR3 sequence: CASSSGSDSSPLHF. The CDR3 coding sequence is TGTGCCAGCAGCTCCGGGTCGGACTCCTCACCCCTCCACTTT. This rearrangement joins TRBV7-3 to TRBJ1-6; D ambiguous. The CDR3 runs 14 residues. The V and J ends lost 4 bases and 10 bases respectively, with 14 bases between them. CDR1 and CDR2 from the germline V gene are SGHTA and FQGTGA. Full variable domain (missing parts from reference TRBV7-3 and TRBJ1-6): GAGVSQTPSNKVTEKGKYVELRCDPISGHTALYWYRQSLGQGPEFLIYFQGTGAADDSGLPNDRFFAVRPEGSVSTLKIQRTERGDSAVYLCASSSGSDSSPLHFGNGTRLTVT.